The clone carrying this TCR beta chain has just a few counts. The PCR had 60 Vbeta and 13 Jbeta primers. Per the authors' pipeline: Unique TCR beta chains numbered roughly 83 million in a later analysis, with roughly 10 million shared. The repertoire was sequenced with immunoSEQ multiplex PCR; TCRdb's copy has only in-frame clones and lacks some. V, J and clone size are those of that table, while D and trimming were read from the DNA. The table has 87,000 or so clones, 60% to 85% seen once. The data were obtained in a study of cytomegalovirus exposure and HLA in healthy donors. The CDR3 covers 12 residues. Deletions cut 8 bases from V and 3 bases from J, with 8 bases between. CDR1 and CDR2 (germline): MNHNS, SASEGT.

This TCR was recovered from a middle-aged woman in good health and CMV-seronegative. Specimen: PBMCs. The genes are TRBV6-1 and TRBJ1-5; D ambiguous. The CDR3: CASQAHNQPQHF. The CDR3 nucleotides read TGTGCCAGCCAGGCCCACAATCAGCCCCAGCATTTT.